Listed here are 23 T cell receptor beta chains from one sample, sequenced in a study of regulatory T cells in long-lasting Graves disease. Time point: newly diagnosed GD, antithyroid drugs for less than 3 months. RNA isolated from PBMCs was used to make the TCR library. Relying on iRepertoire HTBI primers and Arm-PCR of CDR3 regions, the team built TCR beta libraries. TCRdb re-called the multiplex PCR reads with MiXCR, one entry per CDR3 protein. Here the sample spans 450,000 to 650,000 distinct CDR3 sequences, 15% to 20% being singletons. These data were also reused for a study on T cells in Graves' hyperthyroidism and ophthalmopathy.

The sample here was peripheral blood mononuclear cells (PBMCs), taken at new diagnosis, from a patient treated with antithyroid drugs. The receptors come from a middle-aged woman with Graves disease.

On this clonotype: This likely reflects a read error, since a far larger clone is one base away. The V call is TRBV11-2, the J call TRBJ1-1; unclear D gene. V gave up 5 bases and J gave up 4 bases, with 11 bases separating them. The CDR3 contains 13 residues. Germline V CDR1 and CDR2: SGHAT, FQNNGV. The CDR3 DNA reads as TGTGCCAGCAGCCAGGACGGTTCCACTGAAGCTTTCTTT. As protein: CASSQDGSTEAFF.

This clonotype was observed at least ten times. The CDR3 sequence is CSARDGSVGEQFF. In DNA form, the CDR3 reads TGCAGTGCTAGAGATGGTAGCGTCGGCGAGCAGTTCTTC. The rearrangement uses TRBV20-1 and TRBJ2-1; TRBD2 is a possible D gene (5 bases). The germline CDR1 and CDR2 sequences are DFQATT and SNEGSKA (reference sequence). The ends were cut back, 0 bases at V and 10 bases at J, with 13 bases in the middle. The CDR3 covers 13 residues.

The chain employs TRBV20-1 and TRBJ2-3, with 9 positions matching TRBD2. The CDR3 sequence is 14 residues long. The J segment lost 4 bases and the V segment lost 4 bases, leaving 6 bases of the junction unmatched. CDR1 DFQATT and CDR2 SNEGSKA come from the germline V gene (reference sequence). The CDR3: CSANSGGGPDTQYF. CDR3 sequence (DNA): TGCAGTGCTAATAGCGGGGGTGGCCCAGATACGCAGTATTTT.

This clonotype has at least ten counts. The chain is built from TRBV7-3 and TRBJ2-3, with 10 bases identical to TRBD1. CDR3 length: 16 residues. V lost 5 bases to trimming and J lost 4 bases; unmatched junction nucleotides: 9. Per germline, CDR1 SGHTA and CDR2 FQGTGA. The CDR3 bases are TGTGCCAGCAGCCCCCAACGGACAGGGGGGGCAGATACGCAGTATTTT. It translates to CASSPQRTGGADTQYF.

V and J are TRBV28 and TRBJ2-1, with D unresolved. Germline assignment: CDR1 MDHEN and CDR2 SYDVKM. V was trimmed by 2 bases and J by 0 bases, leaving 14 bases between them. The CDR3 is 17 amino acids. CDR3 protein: CASSLSRLLSSYNEQFF. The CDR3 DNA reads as TGTGCCAGCAGTTTAAGCCGGCTATTAAGCTCCTACAATGAGCAGTTCTTC.

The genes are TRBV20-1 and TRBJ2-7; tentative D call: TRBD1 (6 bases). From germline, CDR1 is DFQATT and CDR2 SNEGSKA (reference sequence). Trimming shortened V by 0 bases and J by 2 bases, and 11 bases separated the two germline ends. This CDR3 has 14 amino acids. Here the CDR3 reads CSARDMGATYEQYF. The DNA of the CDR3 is TGCAGTGCTAGAGATATGGGGGCGACCTACGAGCAGTACTTC.

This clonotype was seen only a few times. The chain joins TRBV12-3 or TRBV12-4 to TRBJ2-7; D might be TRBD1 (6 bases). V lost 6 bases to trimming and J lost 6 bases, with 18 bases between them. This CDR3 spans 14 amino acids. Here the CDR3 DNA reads TGTGCCAGCAGCCTACTCAGGGGAGTCAGCGAGCAGTACTTC. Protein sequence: CASSLLRGVSEQYF.

The CDR3 is CASSIKLNTEAFF. The CDR3 region has the DNA TGTGCCAGCAGCATTAAACTGAACACTGAAGCTTTCTTT. The V call is TRBV7-9, the J call TRBJ1-1; D not certain. Germline CDR1 and CDR2: SEHNR and FQNEAQ (reference sequence). Trimming cost V 5 bases and J 0 bases, with 7 bases left between them. The CDR3 is made up of 13 amino acids.

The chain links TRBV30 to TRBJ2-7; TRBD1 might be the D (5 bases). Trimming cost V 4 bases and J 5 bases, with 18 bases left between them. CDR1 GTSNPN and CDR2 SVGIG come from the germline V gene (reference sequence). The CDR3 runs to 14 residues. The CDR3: CAWIIPGFDNEQYF. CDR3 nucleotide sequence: TGTGCCTGGATCATCCCAGGGTTTGACAACGAGCAGTACTTC.

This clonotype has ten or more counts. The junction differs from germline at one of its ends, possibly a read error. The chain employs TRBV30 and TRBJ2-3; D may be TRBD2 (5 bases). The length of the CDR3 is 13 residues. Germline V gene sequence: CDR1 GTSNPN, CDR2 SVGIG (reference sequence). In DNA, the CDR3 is TGTACCTGGAGTGTCGGGGTCACAGATACGCAGTATTTT. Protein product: CTWSVGVTDTQYF.

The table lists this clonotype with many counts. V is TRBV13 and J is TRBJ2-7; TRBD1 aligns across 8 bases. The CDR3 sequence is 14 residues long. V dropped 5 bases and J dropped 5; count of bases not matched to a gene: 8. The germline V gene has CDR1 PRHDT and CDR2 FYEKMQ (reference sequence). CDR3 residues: CASSLGQGVNEQYF. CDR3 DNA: TGTGCCAGCAGCCTTGGACAGGGCGTAAACGAGCAGTACTTC.

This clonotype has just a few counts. CDR3: CASSQVTTYSPLHF. The CDR3 nucleotides are TGTGCCAGCAGCCAAGTAACAACCTACTCACCCCTCCACTTT. The V gene is TRBV3-1, the J gene TRBJ1-6, with D uncertain. The CDR3 has 14 residues. Germline-derived CDR1 and CDR2 are LGHDT and YNNKEL (reference sequence). Trimming pared 1 base from V and 10 bases from J, leaving 11 bases between. The full variable domain, completed using reference TRBV3-1 and TRBJ1-6, is DTAVSQTPKYLVTQMGNDKSIKCEQNLGHDTMYWYKQDSKKFLKIMFSYNNKELIINETVPNRFSPKSPDKAHLNLHINSLELGDSAVYFCASSQVTTYSPLHFGNGTRLTVT.

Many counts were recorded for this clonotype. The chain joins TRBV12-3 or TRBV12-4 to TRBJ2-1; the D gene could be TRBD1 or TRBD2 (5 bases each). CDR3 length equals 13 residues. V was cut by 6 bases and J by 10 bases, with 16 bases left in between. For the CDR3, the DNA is TGTGCCAGCAGGCAACTACCGGGGACGGAGCAGTTCTTC. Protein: CASRQLPGTEQFF.

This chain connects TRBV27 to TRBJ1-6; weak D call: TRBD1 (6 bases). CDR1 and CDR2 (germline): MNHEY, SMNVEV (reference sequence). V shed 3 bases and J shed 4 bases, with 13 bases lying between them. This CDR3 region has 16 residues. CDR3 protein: CASSLGTSIYNSPLHF. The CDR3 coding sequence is TGTGCCAGCAGTTTGGGGACATCAATATATAATTCACCCCTCCACTTT.

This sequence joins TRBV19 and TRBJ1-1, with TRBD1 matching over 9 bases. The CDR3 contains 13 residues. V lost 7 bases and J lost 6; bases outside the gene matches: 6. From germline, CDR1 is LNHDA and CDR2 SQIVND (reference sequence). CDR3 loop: CASTAGTGSEAFF. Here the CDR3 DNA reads TGTGCCAGTACCGCCGGGACAGGGTCTGAAGCTTTCTTT.

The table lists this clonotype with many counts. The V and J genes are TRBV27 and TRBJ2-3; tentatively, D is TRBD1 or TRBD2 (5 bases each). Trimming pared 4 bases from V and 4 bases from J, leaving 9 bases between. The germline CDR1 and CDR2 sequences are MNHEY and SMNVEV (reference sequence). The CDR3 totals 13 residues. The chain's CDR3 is CASSWGLSDTQYF. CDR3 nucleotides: TGTGCCAGCAGTTGGGGGTTATCAGATACGCAGTATTTT.

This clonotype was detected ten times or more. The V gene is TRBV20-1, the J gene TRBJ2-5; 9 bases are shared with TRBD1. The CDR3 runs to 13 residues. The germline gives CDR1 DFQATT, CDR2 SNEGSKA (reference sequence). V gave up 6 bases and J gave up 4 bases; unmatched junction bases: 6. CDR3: CSAPTGGLETQYF. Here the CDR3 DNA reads TGCAGTGCACCGACAGGGGGTCTAGAGACCCAGTACTTC.

CDR3 sequence reads: CASSIVPGADEQFF. CDR3 in DNA: TGTGCCAGTAGTATAGTGCCTGGGGCCGATGAGCAGTTCTTC. The chain couples TRBV19 to TRBJ2-1; D may be TRBD1 (5 bases). V was pared by 1 base and J by 8 bases, with 12 bases between. The V gene's germline CDR1 is LNHDA and CDR2 SQIVND (reference sequence). This CDR3 region has 14 residues.

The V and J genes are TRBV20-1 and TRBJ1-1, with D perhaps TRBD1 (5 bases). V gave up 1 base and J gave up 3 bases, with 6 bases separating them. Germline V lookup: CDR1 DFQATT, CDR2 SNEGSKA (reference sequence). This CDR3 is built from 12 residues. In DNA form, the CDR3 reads TGCAGTGCTAGAGGGGACCACACTGAAGCTTTCTTT. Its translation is CSARGDHTEAFF.

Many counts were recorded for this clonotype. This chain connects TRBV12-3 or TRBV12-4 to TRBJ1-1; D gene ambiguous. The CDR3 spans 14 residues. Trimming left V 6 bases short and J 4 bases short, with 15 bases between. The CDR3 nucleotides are TGTGCCAGCAGCATACGGGAGCTGGCCACTGAAGCTTTCTTT. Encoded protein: CASSIRELATEAFF.

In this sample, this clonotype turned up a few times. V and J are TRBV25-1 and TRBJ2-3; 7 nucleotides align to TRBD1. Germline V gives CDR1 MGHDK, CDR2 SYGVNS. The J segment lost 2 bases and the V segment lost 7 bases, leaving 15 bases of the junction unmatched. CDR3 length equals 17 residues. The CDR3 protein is CASKGTGVPRYTDTQYF. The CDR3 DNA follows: TGTGCCAGCAAGGGTACAGGGGTCCCTCGTTACACAGATACGCAGTATTTT.

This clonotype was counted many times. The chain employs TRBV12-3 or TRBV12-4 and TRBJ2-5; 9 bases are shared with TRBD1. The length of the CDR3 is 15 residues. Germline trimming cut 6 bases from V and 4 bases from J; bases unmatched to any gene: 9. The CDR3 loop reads CASRPTGGRGETQYF. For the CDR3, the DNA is TGTGCCAGCAGACCTACAGGGGGCAGAGGAGAGACCCAGTACTTC.

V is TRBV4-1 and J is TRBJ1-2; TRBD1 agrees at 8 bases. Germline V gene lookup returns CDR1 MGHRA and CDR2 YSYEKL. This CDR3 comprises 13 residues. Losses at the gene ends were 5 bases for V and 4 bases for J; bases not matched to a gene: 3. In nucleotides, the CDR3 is TGCGCCAGCAGCGATACAGGGGGCTATGGCTACACCTTC. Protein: CASSDTGGYGYTF.